This T cell receptor (beta chain) comes out of a study of cytomegalovirus exposure and HLA in healthy donors. Whole-study results and caveats: Association with HLA alleles at 0.05 false discovery rate was found for around 17,000 TCR beta sequences in a later analysis.

From germline, CDR1 is SGHDT and CDR2 YYEEEE. This CDR3 contains 13 residues. V was clipped by 0 bases and J by 11 bases, with 14 bases between them. Primers: 60 Vbeta forward and 13 Jbeta reverse. Libraries were prepared by immunoSEQ multiplex PCR; TCRdb keeps only in-frame clonotypes and omits some of them. The table shows more than 85,000 clones, with around 63% occurring only once. With respect to this clone: Antigen unknown.

Input material: PBMCs. The receptor was isolated from a man younger than 45 in good health and CMV-seronegative. The chain carries TRBV5-6 and TRBJ1-1, with D perhaps TRBD1 (6 bases). The CDR3 nucleotides read TGTGCCAGCAGCTTGGACAGGGCCCTCGGGGCTTTCTTT. This gives the protein CASSLDRALGAFF.